The 17 T cell receptor beta chains in this list originate from one sample, sequenced in a study of Ad26.COV2.S vaccination and SARS-CoV-2 variants. The method was immunoSEQ multiplex PCR; TCRdb's version includes in-frame clones alone and lacks a portion of them. The top ten hold more than 45% of the sample, which has some 39,000 clones, 65% to 90% seen once. The input for sequencing was peripheral blood, taken after recovery from COVID-19. These receptors originate from a human donor who had recovered from COVID-19.

This chain's CDR3 is CASSSPRIDRGNTEAFF. CDR3 DNA sequence: TGCGCCAGCAGCTCGCCGCGCATTGACAGGGGGAACACTGAAGCTTTCTTT. The chain links TRBV5-1 to TRBJ1-1; 8 bases are shared with TRBD1. The length of the CDR3 is 17 residues. Losses at the gene ends were 3 bases for V and 1 base for J; bases not matched to a gene: 11. Germline values: CDR1 SGHRS, CDR2 YFSETQ.

The DNA of the CDR3 is TGTGCCAGCGAGACAGGGGGCACAGATACGCAGTATTTT. Its translation: CASETGGTDTQYF. The rearrangement uses TRBV12-3 or TRBV12-4 and TRBJ2-3; TRBD1 agrees at 8 bases. This CDR3 is 13 amino acids long. V dropped 8 bases and J dropped 1; count of bases not matched to a gene: 2.

CDR3 in amino acids: CASSYSRGVSPLHF. The CDR3 DNA sequence: TGTGCCAGCAGTTACAGCCGGGGGGTTTCACCCCTCCACTTT. This chain connects TRBV6-5 to TRBJ1-6; weak D call: TRBD1 (5 bases). The CDR3 runs to 14 residues. The germline CDR1 and CDR2 sequences are MNHEY and SVGAGI. Trimming removed 2 bases from V and 9 bases from J, with 11 bases in between.

V is TRBV19 and J is TRBJ1-2; possible D gene TRBD1, 6 bases. Germline CDR1 is LNHDA and CDR2 is SQIVND (reference sequence). CDR3 size: 15 residues. The V and J ends lost 6 bases and 0 bases respectively, with 14 bases between them. The CDR3 spells CASSPRGLANYGYTF. In DNA, the CDR3 is TGTGCCAGTAGCCCCAGGGGTCTAGCTAACTATGGCTACACCTTC.

V gene TRBV30 combines with J gene TRBJ2-3, with 11 nucleotides matching TRBD2. Trimming cost V 1 base and J 6 bases; bases outside gene matches: 3. The CDR3 has 14 residues. Germline lookup yields CDR1 GTSNPN and CDR2 SVGIG (reference sequence). The DNA of the CDR3 is TGTGCCTGGAGTGGGACTAGCGGGTGGGATACGCAGTATTTT. Translated: CAWSGTSGWDTQYF.

In DNA, the CDR3 is TGTGCCAGCAGTGATTATTTAAACTATGGCTACACCTTC. The encoded protein is CASSDYLNYGYTF. The chain carries TRBV25-1 and TRBJ1-2; no definite D call. The germline gives CDR1 MGHDK, CDR2 SYGVNS. Between the trimmed V and J ends, which lost 3 bases and 2 bases, there was a span of 7 bases. The CDR3 is made up of 13 amino acids.

This sequence joins TRBV5-1 and TRBJ1-2; D not resolved. The V end was cut by 6 bases, the J end by 5 bases, with 14 bases between. The CDR3 covers 13 residues. Germline values: CDR1 SGHRS, CDR2 YFSETQ. The CDR3 DNA is TGCGCCAGCAAGGAAGAGCACTCTTATGGCTACACCTTC. Protein sequence: CASKEEHSYGYTF.

This clone has a single count. The chain recombines TRBV10-2 with TRBJ1-5; a possible D gene is TRBD1 (6 bases). Trimming took off 5 bases at V and 0 bases at J, with 11 bases between the two ends. The V gene's germline CDR1 is WSHSY and CDR2 SAAADI. The CDR3 runs 15 residues. The CDR3 region has the DNA TGCGCCAGCAGTAGGGGGGCCAATAGCAATCAGCCCCAGCATTTT. Protein: CASSRGANSNQPQHF.

As DNA, the CDR3 is TGTGCCAGCAGCGTAGGTGGTCAGCAAGAGACCCAGTACTTC. This gives the protein CASSVGGQQETQYF. This chain links TRBV9 with TRBJ2-5; D is uncertain. Germline lookup yields CDR1 SGDLS and CDR2 YYNGEE. Trimming stripped 0 bases from V and 2 bases from J, with 8 bases between. The CDR3 contains 14 residues.

This chain links TRBV5-8 with TRBJ1-2, with 11 bases identical to TRBD1. The germline CDR1 and CDR2 sequences are SGHTS and YDEGEE. After removal of 2 bases from V and 14 bases from J, the junction contained 8 bases not matched to a gene. The CDR3 is 13 residues long. CDR3 loop: CASSFSGQGAETF. The CDR3 nucleotides are TGTGCCAGCAGCTTTTCAGGACAGGGGGCGGAGACCTTC. Filled out from reference TRBV5-8 and TRBJ1-2, the complete variable domain reads EAGVTQSPTHLIKTRGQQATLRCSPISGHTSVYWYQQALGLGLQFLLWYDEGEERNRGNFPPRFSGRQFPNYSSELNVNALELEDSALYLCASSFSGQGAETFGSGTRLTVV.

This rearrangement joins TRBV18 to TRBJ1-1; 10 bases map to TRBD1. There are 16 residues in the CDR3. Per germline, CDR1 KGHSH and CDR2 LQKENI. The V and J ends lost 5 bases and 0 bases, in that order; junction bases with no gene match: 6. CDR3 in DNA: TGTGCCAGCTCAATCCTGGACAGGGGGTTGAACACTGAAGCTTTCTTT. Translation gives CASSILDRGLNTEAFF.

The gene calls are TRBV28 and TRBJ2-2; TRBD2 agrees at 7 bases. J was trimmed by 2 bases and V by 3 bases; bases with no gene match: 3. The CDR3 runs 15 residues. CDR1 MDHEN and CDR2 SYDVKM come from the germline V gene. CDR3 protein: CASSLPGGNTGELFF. The CDR3 DNA reads as TGTGCCAGCAGTTTGCCGGGGGGAAACACCGGGGAGCTGTTTTTT.

This clone was seen more than once but under ten times. The V and J genes are TRBV29-1 and TRBJ1-5; 9 bases line up with TRBD1. V was clipped by 5 bases and J by 6 bases; unmatched bases: 8. This CDR3 comprises 14 residues. Germline lookup yields CDR1 SQVTM and CDR2 ANQGSEA. For the CDR3, the DNA is TGCAGCGTTAACACCGGGACAGGGAGTCAGCCCCAGCATTTT. This translates into CSVNTGTGSQPQHF.

The chain carries TRBV5-1 and TRBJ2-3, with 10 bases identical to TRBD1. The CDR3 sequence is 16 residues long. Germline V CDR1 and CDR2: SGHRS, YFSETQ. V gave up 2 bases and J gave up 2 bases; unmatched junction bases: 5. The CDR3 region is CASSLGDRGYTDTQYF. CDR3 coding DNA: TGCGCCAGCAGCTTAGGGGACAGGGGATACACAGATACGCAGTATTTT.

The chain combines TRBV14 with TRBJ1-2, with TRBD1 matching over 8 bases. CDR3 size: 15 residues. V was pared by 3 bases and J by 13 bases, with 16 bases of the junction left unmatched. Germline V gene lookup returns CDR1 SGHDN and CDR2 FVKESK. The CDR3 reads CASSQHIRDRLHPTF. The DNA for the CDR3 is TGTGCCAGCAGCCAGCATATCCGGGACAGGTTGCACCCCACCTTC.

The CDR3, as DNA: TGTGCCATCAGTGGCCATATTAGCAATCAGCCCCAGCATTTT. Its translation: CAISGHISNQPQHF. The chain has TRBV10-3 and TRBJ1-5; D ambiguous. CDR1 and CDR2 (germline): ENHRY, SYGVKD. This CDR3 contains 14 residues. V lost 4 bases and J lost 0, with 7 bases in between.

The CDR3 is CASSQGATEQFF. For the CDR3, the DNA is TGTGCCAGCAGCCAGGGGGCAACCGAGCAGTTCTTC. The V and J genes are TRBV11-2 and TRBJ2-1; 8 nucleotides line up with TRBD1. V lost 5 bases to trimming and J lost 10 bases; unmatched junction nucleotides: 4. Per germline, CDR1 SGHAT and CDR2 FQNNGV. CDR3 size: 12 residues.